Each of the 19 T cell receptor beta chains below was sequenced from the same sample in a study of blood T cell repertoires in COVID-19. Sequencing used immunoSEQ multiplex PCR; TCRdb keeps in-frame clones, though not all of them. The sample holds 80,000 to 100,000 clones, around 84% seen once. Input material: peripheral blood. These receptors were obtained from an older woman in a cohort sampled during active or convalescent COVID-19.

The rearrangement uses TRBV2 and TRBJ2-3; a possible D gene is TRBD2 (6 bases). The V and J ends lost 3 bases and 7 bases respectively, with 11 bases between them. Germline CDR1 SNHLY, CDR2 FYNNEI. This CDR3 contains 13 residues. In nucleotides, the CDR3 is TGTGCCAGCAGTGACCAGGGAGGAAATACGCAGTATTTT. Translation: CASSDQGGNTQYF. Combining the CDR3 with reference TRBV2 and TRBJ2-3 gives the whole variable domain EPEVTQTPSHQVTQMGQEVILRCVPISNHLYFYWYRQILGQKVEFLVSFYNNEISEKSEIFDDQFSVERPDGSNFTLKIRSTKLEDSAMYFCASSDQGGNTQYFGPGTRLTVL.

This chain links TRBV20-1 with TRBJ2-7; D not certain. V was clipped by 2 bases and J by 6 bases, with 8 bases between them. The CDR3 sequence is 11 residues long. From germline, CDR1 is DFQATT and CDR2 SNEGSKA (reference sequence). The CDR3 is CSARSYGEQYF. Written as DNA, the CDR3 is TGCAGTGCTAGATCCTACGGCGAGCAGTACTTC.

The CDR3 nucleotides are TGTGCCAGCAGCTTGGTGCAGGGGATTTTGGGCTACACCTTC. Amino acid sequence: CASSLVQGILGYTF. V usage is TRBV5-4 and J usage is TRBJ1-2, with a weak D call TRBD1 (6 bases). Trimming left V 0 bases short and J 8 bases short, with 14 bases between. The CDR3 has 14 residues. Germline values: CDR1 SGHNT, CDR2 YYREEE (reference sequence). Complete variable domain (other parts from reference TRBV5-4 and TRBJ1-2): ETGVTQSPTHLIKTRGQQVTLRCSSQSGHNTVSWYQQALGQGPQFIFQYYREEENGRGNFPPRFSGLQFPNYSSELNVNALELDDSALYLCASSLVQGILGYTFGSGTRLTVV.

The J gene is TRBJ1-3, the V gene TRBV28, with no clear D. Germline V gives CDR1 MDHEN, CDR2 SYDVKM. The V and J ends lost 4 bases and 2 bases respectively, with 6 bases between them. CDR3 size: 13 residues. The CDR3 DNA follows: TGTGCCAGCAGTTCCAGGCCTGGAAACACCATATATTTT. It specifies CASSSRPGNTIYF.

J is TRBJ1-5 and V is TRBV18, with 9 positions matching TRBD1. The CDR3 is 15 residues long. The V segment lost 6 bases and the J segment 4 bases; nucleotides outside the gene matches: 7. Per the germline V gene, CDR1 is KGHSH and CDR2 is LQKENI. The CDR3 loop is CASSHTGQGNQPQHF. The CDR3 DNA reads TGTGCCAGCTCTCATACTGGACAGGGGAATCAGCCCCAGCATTTT.

The rearrangement joins TRBV5-1 to TRBJ1-6; D is possibly TRBD1 (5 bases). CDR1 and CDR2 (germline): SGHRS, YFSETQ. V lost 4 bases and J 6 bases, leaving 20 bases between the germline ends. This CDR3 is 17 amino acids long. CDR3 sequence: CASSRGTREHGNSPLHF. In nucleotides, the CDR3 is TGCGCCAGCAGCAGAGGTACCAGGGAACATGGTAATTCACCCCTCCACTTT.

This sequence joins TRBV19 and TRBJ1-1; possible D gene TRBD1, 5 bases. Trimming removed 2 bases at V and 5 bases at J, with 9 bases between. This CDR3 is 13 amino acids long. Germline V gene sequence: CDR1 LNHDA, CDR2 SQIVND (reference sequence). The CDR3 coding sequence is TGTGCCAGTAGTATACAGGGTGGGACTGAAGCTTTCTTT. It encodes CASSIQGGTEAFF.

The chain joins TRBV21-1 to TRBJ2-7; the table's D call TRBD2 went unverified against the DNA. TRBV21-1 is annotated as a pseudogene. The CDR3 length is 17 residues. For the CDR3, the DNA is TGTGCCAGCAGCAAGCCCAGAGCCGGAGAGGGTTGGAACGAGCAGTACTTC. It yields the protein CASSKPRAGEGWNEQYF.

The V and J genes are TRBV4-2 and TRBJ1-2; D possibly corresponds to TRBD1 (5 bases). This CDR3 is 16 amino acids long. Trimming took off 4 bases at V and 0 bases at J, with 15 bases between the two ends. CDR1 is LGHNA and CDR2 is YNFKEQ in the germline V gene. CDR3 nucleotides: TGTGCCAGCAGCCCCGGGCAGGGTACTACTAACTATGGCTACACCTTC. This codes for CASSPGQGTTNYGYTF.

The genes are TRBV5-4 and TRBJ1-2; 10 bases are a match to TRBD1. This CDR3 region has 14 residues. The ends lost 4 bases at V and 5 bases at J; junction bases unmatched: 5. The V gene's germline CDR1 is SGHNT and CDR2 YYREEE (reference sequence). The CDR3 sequence: CASSTTGGGYGYTF. CDR3 DNA: TGTGCCAGCAGCACGACAGGGGGCGGGTATGGCTACACCTTC.

This clone was detected a few times. The chain is built from TRBV30 and TRBJ1-1; 9 bases line up with TRBD1. The CDR3 spans 16 residues. V dropped 0 bases and J dropped 2; count of bases not matched to a gene: 7. Germline loops: CDR1 GTSNPN, CDR2 SVGIG (reference sequence). The CDR3 DNA reads TGTGCCTGGAGTGTACTGAGGACAGGGGTAAACACTGAAGCTTTCTTT. Its protein product is CAWSVLRTGVNTEAFF.

In DNA form, the CDR3 reads TGTGCCAGTAGTACGCCGACAGGAGTGGGGACCCAGTACTTC. Translating gives CASSTPTGVGTQYF. The genes are TRBV19 and TRBJ2-5; maybe TRBD1 (6 bases). V was pared by 4 bases and J by 7 bases, with 16 bases between. This CDR3 is 14 amino acids long. CDR1 LNHDA and CDR2 SQIVND come from the germline V gene (reference sequence).

V gene TRBV7-2 combines with J gene TRBJ2-1; the D gene is possibly TRBD2 (5 bases). The CDR3 has 15 residues. Trimming cost V 0 bases and J 0 bases, with 6 bases left between them. CDR1 SGHTA and CDR2 FQGNSA come from the germline V gene. The CDR3, as DNA: TGTGCCAGCAGCTTAGCTAGCGTCTCCTACAATGAGCAGTTCTTC. Residues: CASSLASVSYNEQFF.

The chain has TRBV5-1 and TRBJ1-1; D uncertain. This CDR3 has 15 amino acids. CDR1 and CDR2 (germline): SGHRS, YFSETQ. Deletions cut 2 bases from V and 1 base from J, with 12 bases between. The CDR3 DNA is TGCGCCAGCAGCTTATTTGGCCCGGGGAACACTGAAGCTTTCTTT. It encodes CASSLFGPGNTEAFF. Combining the CDR3 with reference TRBV5-1 and TRBJ1-1 gives the whole variable domain KAGVTQTPRYLIKTRGQQVTLSCSPISGHRSVSWYQQTPGQGLQFLFEYFSETQRNKGNFPGRFSGRQFSNSRSEMNVSTLELGDSALYLCASSLFGPGNTEAFFGQGTRLTVV.

The chain is built from TRBV24-1 and TRBJ1-2, with unresolved D. Trimming cost V 7 bases and J 6 bases, with 17 bases left between them. The germline V gene has CDR1 KGHDR and CDR2 SFDVKD. The CDR3 consists of 14 residues. The CDR3 nucleotides are TGTGCCACCAGCCAGGCGGGAGAGTCGCATGGCTACACCTTC. Translation gives CATSQAGESHGYTF.

The chain has TRBV30 and TRBJ1-1; D is unresolved. Germline assignment: CDR1 GTSNPN and CDR2 SVGIG (reference sequence). The CDR3 extends over 13 amino acids. V was trimmed by 0 bases and J by 3 bases, leaving 8 bases between them. The CDR3 region is CAWSVAAYTEAFF. For the CDR3, the DNA is TGTGCCTGGAGTGTAGCCGCATACACTGAAGCTTTCTTT. Drawing the rest from reference TRBV30 and TRBJ1-1, the complete variable domain is SQTIHQWPATLVQPVGSPLSLECTVEGTSNPNLYWYRQAAGRGLQLLFYSVGIGQISSEVPQNLSASRPQDRQFILSSKKLLLSDSGFYLCAWSVAAYTEAFFGQGTRLTVV.

The V and J genes are TRBV2 and TRBJ1-6; the D gene is possibly TRBD1 (6 bases). The CDR3 totals 15 residues. V dropped 2 bases and J dropped 9 bases, with 14 bases sitting between them. From germline, CDR1 is SNHLY and CDR2 FYNNEI. The CDR3 nucleotides are TGTGCCAGCAGTGAACCAACAGGGTCTGGTTCACCCCTCCACTTT. It is translated as CASSEPTGSGSPLHF.

This clone appeared once. A read error may account for a junction end that differs from germline. The genes are TRBV4-2 and TRBJ1-2; 11 bases are a match to TRBD1. CDR1 is LGHNA, CDR2 YNFKEQ, per germline. The CDR3 runs 13 residues. CDR3 amino acids: CASSQDGTGGRAF. As DNA, the CDR3 is TGTGCCAGCAGCCAAGATGGGACAGGGGGAAGGGCCTTC.

The chain joins TRBV5-1 to TRBJ2-2; 7 bases are shared with TRBD2. V was pared by 0 bases and J by 9 bases, with 8 bases of the junction left unmatched. CDR3 length: 15 amino acids. Germline assignment: CDR1 SGHRS and CDR2 YFSETQ. The CDR3 DNA follows: TGCGCCAGCAGCTTGGAAGGCCAGCGGGGCCGGGAGCTGTTTTTT. Its translation: CASSLEGQRGRELFF.